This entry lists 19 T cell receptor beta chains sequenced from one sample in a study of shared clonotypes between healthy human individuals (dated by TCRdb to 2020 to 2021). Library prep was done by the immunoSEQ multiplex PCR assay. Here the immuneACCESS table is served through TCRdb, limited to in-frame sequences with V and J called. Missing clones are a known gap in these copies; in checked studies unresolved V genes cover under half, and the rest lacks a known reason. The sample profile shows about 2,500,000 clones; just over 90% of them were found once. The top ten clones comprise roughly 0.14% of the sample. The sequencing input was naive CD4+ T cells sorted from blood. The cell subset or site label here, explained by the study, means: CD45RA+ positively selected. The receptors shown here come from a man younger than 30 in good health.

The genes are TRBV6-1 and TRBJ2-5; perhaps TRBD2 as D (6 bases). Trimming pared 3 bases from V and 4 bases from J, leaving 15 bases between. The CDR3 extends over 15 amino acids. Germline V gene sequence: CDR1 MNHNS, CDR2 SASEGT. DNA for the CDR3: TGTGCCAGCAGTGAGATCAACGGGAGAAGAGAGACCCAGTACTTC. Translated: CASSEINGRRETQYF.

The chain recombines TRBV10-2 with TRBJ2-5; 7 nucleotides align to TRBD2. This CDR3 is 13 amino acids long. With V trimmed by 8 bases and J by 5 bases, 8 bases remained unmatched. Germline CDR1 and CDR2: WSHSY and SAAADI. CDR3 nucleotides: TGCGCCAGCTGGACTAGTCCCCCGGAGACCCAGTACTTC. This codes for CASWTSPPETQYF.

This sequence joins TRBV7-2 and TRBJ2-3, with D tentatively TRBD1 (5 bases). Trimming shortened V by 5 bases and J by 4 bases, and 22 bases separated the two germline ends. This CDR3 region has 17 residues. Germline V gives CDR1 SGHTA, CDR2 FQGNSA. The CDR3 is CASSPTLVGPPADTQYF. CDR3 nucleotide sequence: TGTGCCAGCAGCCCCACCCTAGTGGGGCCCCCCGCAGATACGCAGTATTTT.

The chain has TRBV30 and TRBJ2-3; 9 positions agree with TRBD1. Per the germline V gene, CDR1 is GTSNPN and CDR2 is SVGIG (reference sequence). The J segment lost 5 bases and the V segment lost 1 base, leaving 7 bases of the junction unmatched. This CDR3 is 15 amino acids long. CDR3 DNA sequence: TGTGCCTGGAGTGCCGGGACAGGGAACGGAGATACGCAGTATTTT. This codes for CAWSAGTGNGDTQYF.

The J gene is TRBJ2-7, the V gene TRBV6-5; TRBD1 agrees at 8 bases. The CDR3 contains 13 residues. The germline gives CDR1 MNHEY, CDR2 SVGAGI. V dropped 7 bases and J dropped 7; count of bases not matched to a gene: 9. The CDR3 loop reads CASMSQGAWEQYF. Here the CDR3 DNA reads TGTGCCAGCATGAGTCAGGGGGCGTGGGAGCAGTACTTC.

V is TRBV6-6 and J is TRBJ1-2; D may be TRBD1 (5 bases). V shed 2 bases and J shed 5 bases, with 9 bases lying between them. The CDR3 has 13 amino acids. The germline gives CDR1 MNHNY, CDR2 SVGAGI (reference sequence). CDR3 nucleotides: TGTGCCAGCAGTTACCCTCAGGGATATGGCTACACCTTC. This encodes CASSYPQGYGYTF.

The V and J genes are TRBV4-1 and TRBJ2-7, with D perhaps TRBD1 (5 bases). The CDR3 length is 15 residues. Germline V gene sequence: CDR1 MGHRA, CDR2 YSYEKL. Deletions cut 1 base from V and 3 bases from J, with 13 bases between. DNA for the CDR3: TGCGCCAGCAGCCAAGTAGCAACAGGAGTCTACGAGCAGTACTTC. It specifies CASSQVATGVYEQYF.

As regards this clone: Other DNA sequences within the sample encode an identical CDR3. The CDR3 DNA reads TGTGCCAGCAGTCGACAGGGTGGCGGCTACACCTTC. It codes for CASSRQGGGYTF. The rearrangement uses TRBV6-5 and TRBJ1-2, with 7 bases lining up with TRBD1. Germline CDR1 reads MNHEY; CDR2 reads SVGAGI. There are 12 residues in the CDR3. Unmatched junction bases numbered 5, after V lost 5 bases and J lost 8 bases.

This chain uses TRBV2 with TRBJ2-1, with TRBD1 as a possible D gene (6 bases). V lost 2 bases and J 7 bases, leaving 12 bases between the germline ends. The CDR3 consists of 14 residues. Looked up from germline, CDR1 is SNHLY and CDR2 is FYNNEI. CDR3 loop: CASSERGWGNEQFF. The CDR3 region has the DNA TGTGCCAGCAGTGAAAGGGGGTGGGGAAATGAGCAGTTCTTC.

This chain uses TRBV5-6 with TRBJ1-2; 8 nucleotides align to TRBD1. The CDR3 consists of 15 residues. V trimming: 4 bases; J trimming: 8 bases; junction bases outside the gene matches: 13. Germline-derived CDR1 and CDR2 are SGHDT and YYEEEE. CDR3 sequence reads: CASSLRTGSSEGYTF. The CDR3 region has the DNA TGTGCCAGCAGCCTACGGACAGGGAGCAGCGAGGGCTACACCTTC. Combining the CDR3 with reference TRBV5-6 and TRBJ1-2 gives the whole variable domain DAGVTQSPTHLIKTRGQQVTLRCSPKSGHDTVSWYQQALGQGPQFIFQYYEEEERQRGNFPDRFSGHQFPNYSSELNVNALLLGDSALYLCASSLRTGSSEGYTFGSGTRLTVV.

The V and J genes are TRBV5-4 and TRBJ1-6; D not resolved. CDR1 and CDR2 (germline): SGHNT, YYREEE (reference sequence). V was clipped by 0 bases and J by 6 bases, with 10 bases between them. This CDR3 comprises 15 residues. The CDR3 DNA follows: TGTGCCAGCAGCTTGGGGACCGTCGGTAATTCACCCCTCCACTTT. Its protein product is CASSLGTVGNSPLHF.

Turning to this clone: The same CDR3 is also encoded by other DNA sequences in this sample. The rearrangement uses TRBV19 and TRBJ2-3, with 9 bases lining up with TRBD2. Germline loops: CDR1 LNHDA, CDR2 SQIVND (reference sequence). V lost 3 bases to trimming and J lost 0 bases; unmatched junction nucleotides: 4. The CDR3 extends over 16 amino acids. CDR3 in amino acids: CASSIRTSGSTDTQYF. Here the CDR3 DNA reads TGTGCCAGTAGTATCAGAACTAGCGGGAGCACAGATACGCAGTATTTT.

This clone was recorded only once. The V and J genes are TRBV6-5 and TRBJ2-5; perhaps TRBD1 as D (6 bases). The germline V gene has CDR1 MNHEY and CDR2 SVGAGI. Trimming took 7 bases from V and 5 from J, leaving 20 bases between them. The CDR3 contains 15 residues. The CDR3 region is CASTRGTKGPETQYF. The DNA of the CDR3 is TGTGCCAGCACGCGAGGGACAAAGGGTCCGGAGACCCAGTACTTC.

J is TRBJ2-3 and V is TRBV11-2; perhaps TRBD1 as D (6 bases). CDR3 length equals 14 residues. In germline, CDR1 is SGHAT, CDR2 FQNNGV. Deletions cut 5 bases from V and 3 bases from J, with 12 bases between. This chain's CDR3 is CASSPIRGTDTQYF. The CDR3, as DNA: TGTGCCAGCAGCCCCATAAGGGGGACAGATACGCAGTATTTT.

This CDR3 reads CASSGGTGDRDDGYTF. For the CDR3, the DNA is TGTGCCAGCAGTGGGGGGACGGGGGACAGGGACGATGGCTACACCTTC. V gene TRBV2 combines with J gene TRBJ1-2, with TRBD1 matching 9 bases. J gave up 6 bases and V 4 bases, and 12 bases lay outside the gene matches. CDR3 length: 16 residues. The V gene's germline CDR1 is SNHLY and CDR2 FYNNEI.

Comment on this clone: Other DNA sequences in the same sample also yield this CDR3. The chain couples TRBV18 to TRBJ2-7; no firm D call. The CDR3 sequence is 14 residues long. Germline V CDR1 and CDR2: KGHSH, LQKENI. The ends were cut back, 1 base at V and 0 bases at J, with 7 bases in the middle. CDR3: CASSPRQLSYEQYF. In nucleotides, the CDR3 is TGTGCCAGCTCACCACGCCAGCTCTCCTACGAGCAGTACTTC.

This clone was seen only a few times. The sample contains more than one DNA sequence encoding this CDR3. CDR3 sequence reads: CASIRGTEAFF. In DNA form, the CDR3 reads TGTGCCAGCATCCGGGGAACTGAAGCTTTCTTT. The chain has TRBV6-5 and TRBJ1-1; D not certain. This CDR3 region has 11 residues. CDR1 and CDR2 from the germline V gene are MNHEY and SVGAGI. V was cut by 7 bases and J by 5 bases, with 8 bases left in between.

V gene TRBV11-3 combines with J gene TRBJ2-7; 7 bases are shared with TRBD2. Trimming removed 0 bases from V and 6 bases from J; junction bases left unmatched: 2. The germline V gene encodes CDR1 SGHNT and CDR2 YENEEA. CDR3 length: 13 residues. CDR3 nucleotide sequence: TGTGCCAGCAGCTTAGAGGCGGGAGTCGAGCAGTACTTC. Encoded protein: CASSLEAGVEQYF.

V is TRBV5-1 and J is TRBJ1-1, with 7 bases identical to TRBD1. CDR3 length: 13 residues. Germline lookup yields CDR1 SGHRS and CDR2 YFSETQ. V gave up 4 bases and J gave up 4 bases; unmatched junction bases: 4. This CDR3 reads CASSPGGPTEAFF. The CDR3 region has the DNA TGCGCCAGCAGCCCAGGGGGTCCCACTGAAGCTTTCTTT.